Below are 23 T cell receptor beta chains sequenced from a single sample in a study of Ad26.COV2.S vaccination and SARS-CoV-2 variants. The treatment was: about 20 received Ad26.COV2.S at low or high dose, single or two shots; 5 received placebo; per-sample allocation not given. Day 63 after the first injection of vaccine or placebo was the sampling time. Sequencing was performed with immunoSEQ multiplex PCR; in TCRdb, only in-frame clones are kept and a portion is missing. The table includes a few hundred thousand clones, 83% detected once. The specimen comprised peripheral blood, sampled in a trial of Ad26.COV2.S vaccine versus placebo. Receptor source: a person aged 18 to 59 who received the Ad26.COV2.S COVID-19 vaccine or a placebo.

CDR3 protein: CASSPSAGALSGANVLTF. CDR3 sequence (DNA): TGTGCCAGCAGCCCCTCAGCGGGGGCCCTATCTGGGGCCAACGTCCTGACTTTC. This chain uses TRBV5-4 with TRBJ2-6; TRBD2 matches 8 bases. Germline lookup yields CDR1 SGHNT and CDR2 YYREEE (reference sequence). V was pared by 4 bases and J by 1 base, with 10 bases of the junction left unmatched. The CDR3 totals 18 residues. Based on the CDR3 plus reference TRBV5-4 and TRBJ2-6, the full variable domain is ETGVTQSPTHLIKTRGQQVTLRCSSQSGHNTVSWYQQALGQGPQFIFQYYREEENGRGNFPPRFSGLQFPNYSSELNVNALELDDSALYLCASSPSAGALSGANVLTFGAGSRLTVL.

V usage is TRBV5-1 and J usage is TRBJ2-2; tentative D call: TRBD1 (6 bases). The CDR3 is 14 amino acids. Germline-derived CDR1 and CDR2 are SGHRS and YFSETQ. V lost 3 bases to trimming and J lost 6 bases, with 12 bases between them. Here the CDR3 reads CASSSRQASGELFF. Here the CDR3 DNA reads TGCGCCAGCAGCTCTCGACAGGCCTCCGGGGAGCTGTTTTTT.

The V and J genes are TRBV27 and TRBJ2-1; TRBD2 matches 15 bases. Germline values: CDR1 MNHEY, CDR2 SMNVEV (reference sequence). J gave up 6 bases and V 7 bases, and 10 bases lay outside the gene matches. The CDR3 consists of 17 residues. CDR3 in DNA: TGTGCCAGCAATTGGAGTCCGGGACTAGCGGGAGGCAATGAGCAGTTCTTC. It specifies CASNWSPGLAGGNEQFF.

The chain uses TRBV9 and TRBJ2-3; D is perhaps TRBD1 (5 bases). This CDR3 is built from 16 residues. V was trimmed by 3 bases and J by 0 bases, leaving 14 bases between them. The germline V gene encodes CDR1 SGDLS and CDR2 YYNGEE. This chain's CDR3 is CASSGNRKLSTDTQYF. The CDR3, as DNA: TGTGCCAGCAGCGGAAACAGGAAACTTAGCACAGATACGCAGTATTTT.

V gene TRBV30 combines with J gene TRBJ2-5, with 10 positions matching TRBD1. This CDR3 contains 15 residues. J lost 4 bases, V lost 5 bases, and 10 bases had no gene match. Germline V gene sequence: CDR1 GTSNPN, CDR2 SVGIG (reference sequence). This chain's CDR3 is CAWGGGGTGAETQYF. In DNA form, the CDR3 reads TGTGCCTGGGGAGGAGGAGGGACAGGGGCAGAGACCCAGTACTTC.

The chain is built from TRBV5-6 and TRBJ1-2, with a weak D call TRBD1 (5 bases). Trimming took 1 base from V and 6 from J, leaving 13 bases between them. Germline assignment: CDR1 SGHDT and CDR2 YYEEEE. The CDR3 length is 14 residues. CDR3 residues: CASSLFQGTNGYTF. The CDR3, as DNA: TGTGCCAGCAGCTTGTTCCAGGGAACTAATGGCTACACCTTC.

The table lists this clone with a count of one. This rearrangement joins TRBV10-3 to TRBJ1-2; 9 bases match TRBD1. CDR3 length: 15 amino acids. Unmatched junction bases numbered 8, after V lost 3 bases and J lost 6 bases. CDR1 ENHRY and CDR2 SYGVKD come from the germline V gene. The CDR3 loop reads CAISDGRDRGNGYTF. Written as DNA, the CDR3 is TGTGCCATCAGTGATGGGAGAGACAGGGGGAATGGCTACACCTTC.

This clone was found a few times. The J gene is TRBJ1-6, the V gene TRBV5-1; D not certain. V was pared by 0 bases and J by 8 bases, with 12 bases between. This CDR3 comprises 15 residues. Germline loops: CDR1 SGHRS, CDR2 YFSETQ. The CDR3 DNA reads TGCGCCAGCAGCTTGGCCGGGGATTTTTATTCACCCCTCCACTTT. It encodes CASSLAGDFYSPLHF.

This clone was found a few times. CDR3 residues: CASSPTGVTEAFF. For the CDR3, the DNA is TGTGCCAGCAGCCCCACAGGGGTCACTGAAGCTTTCTTT. The chain uses TRBV7-9 and TRBJ1-1, with 7 bases identical to TRBD1. CDR3 length: 13 residues. The V segment lost 5 bases and the J segment 4 bases; nucleotides outside the gene matches: 4. Germline CDR1 reads SEHNR; CDR2 reads FQNEAQ (reference sequence).

The chain is built from TRBV19 and TRBJ1-2; D is uncertain. The CDR3 is made up of 14 amino acids. Trimming removed 5 bases at V and 6 bases at J, with 16 bases between. Per the germline V gene, CDR1 is LNHDA and CDR2 is SQIVND (reference sequence). CDR3 amino acids: CASSPRTNLDGYTF. The CDR3 bases are TGTGCCAGTAGTCCAAGGACCAATCTCGATGGCTACACCTTC.

This rearrangement joins TRBV6-1 to TRBJ1-2; TRBD1 aligns across 7 bases. Unmatched junction bases numbered 15, after V lost 0 bases and J lost 5 bases. This CDR3 contains 18 residues. CDR1 is MNHNS and CDR2 is SASEGT in the germline V gene. CDR3 nucleotide sequence: TGTGCCAGCAGTGAAGCCCTACTTTACTTGGGACAGCCTTATGGCTACACCTTC. This sequence encodes CASSEALLYLGQPYGYTF.

The chain uses TRBV15 and TRBJ1-5; the D gene is possibly TRBD1 (6 bases). CDR1 and CDR2 (germline): LNHNV, YYDKDF (reference sequence). Trimming removed 3 bases from V and 3 bases from J, with 15 bases in between. This CDR3 contains 16 residues. The CDR3 is CATSRGAERFNQPQHF. In DNA, the CDR3 is TGTGCCACCAGCAGGGGGGCCGAGCGGTTCAATCAGCCCCAGCATTTT.

The chain has TRBV3-1 (or the pseudogene TRBV3-2) and TRBJ1-1, with D possibly TRBD1 on 5 matching bases. CDR3 length: 15 amino acids. Trimming shortened V by 6 bases and J by 12 bases, and 26 bases separated the two germline ends. Germline loops: CDR1 LGHDT, CDR2 YNNKEL (reference sequence). CDR3 loop: CASRPRLGRIEDTFF. The CDR3 nucleotides are TGTGCCAGCAGACCAAGACTGGGCAGGATCGAGGACACTTTCTTT.

This clone has a handful of counts. The chain couples TRBV19 to TRBJ2-3, with TRBD2 matching 7 bases. Germline-derived CDR1 and CDR2 are LNHDA and SQIVND (reference sequence). Germline trimming cut 4 bases from V and 3 bases from J; bases unmatched to any gene: 7. The CDR3 runs 15 residues. The CDR3 coding sequence is TGTGCCAGTAGTAGGCGAGCGGGGACGACAGATACGCAGTATTTT. It translates to CASSRRAGTTDTQYF.

V is TRBV19 and J is TRBJ2-1; a weak D match, TRBD2 (5 bases). V lost 5 bases to trimming and J lost 9 bases, with 20 bases between them. CDR3 length: 15 residues. Germline loops: CDR1 LNHDA, CDR2 SQIVND (reference sequence). CDR3 sequence (DNA): TGTGCCAGTAGTGAGGGTAGACGCCATTTTCCTGAGCAGTTCTTC. Translated: CASSEGRRHFPEQFF.

The J gene is TRBJ2-1, the V gene TRBV5-6; maybe TRBD2 (5 bases). The germline gives CDR1 SGHDT, CDR2 YYEEEE. Trimming removed 5 bases from V and 5 bases from J, with 17 bases in between. The CDR3 is 15 residues long. This chain's CDR3 is CASRDSRRRHNEQFF. CDR3 nucleotide sequence: TGTGCCAGCAGGGACTCTCGCCGGAGGCACAATGAGCAGTTCTTC.

The gene calls are TRBV4-2 and TRBJ2-7, with no clear D. The CDR3 is 14 amino acids. The germline CDR1 and CDR2 sequences are LGHNA and YNFKEQ. With 0 bases removed from V and 0 bases from J, the gap between germline ends came to 6 bases. The CDR3 region has the DNA TGTGCCAGCAGCCAAGATCGGACCTCCTACGAGCAGTACTTC. Protein: CASSQDRTSYEQYF.

The chain couples TRBV29-1 to TRBJ1-2; perhaps TRBD1 as D (5 bases). This CDR3 contains 13 residues. Germline-derived CDR1 and CDR2 are SQVTM and ANQGSEA. The V end was cut by 3 bases, the J end by 4 bases, with 12 bases between. The DNA for the CDR3 is TGCAGCGTTGACCCGGGACGGACCTATGGCTACACCTTC. Its translation is CSVDPGRTYGYTF. The full variable domain, completed using reference TRBV29-1 and TRBJ1-2, is SAVISQKPSRDICQRGTSLTIQCQVDSQVTMMFWYRQQPGQSLTLIATANQGSEATYESGFVIDKFPISRPNLTFSTLTVSNMSPEDSSIYLCSVDPGRTYGYTFGSGTRLTVV.

The chain links TRBV19 to TRBJ1-1, with TRBD1 as a possible D gene (6 bases). The CDR3 is 13 residues long. Trimming stripped 4 bases from V and 11 bases from J, with 17 bases between. The germline gives CDR1 LNHDA, CDR2 SQIVND (reference sequence). The CDR3 is CASSTQTGSDAFF. The CDR3 nucleotides are TGTGCCAGTAGTACACAAACAGGGAGCGATGCTTTCTTT.

This clone appeared a single time. CDR3 protein: CASSLAGGRHYEQYF. CDR3 DNA sequence: TGTGCCAGCAGTCTAGCGGGAGGGCGACACTACGAGCAGTACTTC. V and J are TRBV27 and TRBJ2-7, with 12 bases identical to TRBD2. CDR1 is MNHEY, CDR2 SMNVEV, per germline (reference sequence). Unmatched junction bases numbered 5, after V lost 5 bases and J lost 3 bases. The CDR3 is made up of 15 amino acids.

The CDR3 DNA sequence: TGTGCCAGCAGCCAGATGACAGGGTTTAGCTCCTACGAGCAGTACTTC. Translated: CASSQMTGFSSYEQYF. The chain recombines TRBV3-1 (or the pseudogene TRBV3-2) with TRBJ2-7; 7 positions agree with TRBD1. The CDR3 spans 16 residues. The V gene's germline CDR1 is LGHDT and CDR2 YNNKEL (reference sequence). V trimming: 3 bases; J trimming: 0 bases; junction bases outside the gene matches: 8.

This chain joins TRBV14 and TRBJ2-7; 7 positions agree with TRBD1. CDR3 size: 15 residues. Trimming removed 1 base from V and 6 bases from J; junction bases left unmatched: 9. Germline loops: CDR1 SGHDN, CDR2 FVKESK. DNA for the CDR3: TGTGCCAGCAGCCAAGGCGACAGGGTCGGACTCGAGCAGTACTTC. The encoded protein is CASSQGDRVGLEQYF.

The rearrangement links TRBV29-1 to TRBJ1-1; no reliable D call. CDR1 and CDR2 (germline): SQVTM, ANQGSEA. The CDR3 contains 14 residues. V lost 7 bases and J lost 1, with 16 bases in between. The CDR3 here is CSAGLLGRNTEAFF. The CDR3 DNA reads TGCAGCGCCGGGCTCCTGGGCCGGAACACTGAAGCTTTCTTT. Using reference TRBV29-1 and TRBJ1-1 for the parts outside the CDR3, the full variable domain is SAVISQKPSRDICQRGTSLTIQCQVDSQVTMMFWYRQQPGQSLTLIATANQGSEATYESGFVIDKFPISRPNLTFSTLTVSNMSPEDSSIYLCSAGLLGRNTEAFFGQGTRLTVV.